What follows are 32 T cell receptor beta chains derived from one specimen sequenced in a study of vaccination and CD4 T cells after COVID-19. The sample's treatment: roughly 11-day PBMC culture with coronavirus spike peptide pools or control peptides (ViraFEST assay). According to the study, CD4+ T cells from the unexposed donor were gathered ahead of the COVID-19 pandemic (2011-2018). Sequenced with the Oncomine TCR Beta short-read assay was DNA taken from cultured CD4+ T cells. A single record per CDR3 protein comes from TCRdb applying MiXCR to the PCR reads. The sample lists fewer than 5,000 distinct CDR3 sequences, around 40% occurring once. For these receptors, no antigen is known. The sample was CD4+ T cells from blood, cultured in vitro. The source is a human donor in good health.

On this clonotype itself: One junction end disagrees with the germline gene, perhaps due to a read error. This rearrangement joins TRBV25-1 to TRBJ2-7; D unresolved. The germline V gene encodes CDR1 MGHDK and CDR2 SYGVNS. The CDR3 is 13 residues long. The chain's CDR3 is CASSAPARYDQYF. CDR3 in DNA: TGTGCCAGCAGTGCCCCGGCACGGTACGATCAGTACTTC.

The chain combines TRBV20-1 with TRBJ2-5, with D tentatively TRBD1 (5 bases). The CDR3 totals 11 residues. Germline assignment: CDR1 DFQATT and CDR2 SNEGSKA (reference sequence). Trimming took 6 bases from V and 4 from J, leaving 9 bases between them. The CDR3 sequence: CSAPRGETQYF. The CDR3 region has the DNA TGCAGTGCCCCAAGGGGAGAGACCCAGTACTTC.

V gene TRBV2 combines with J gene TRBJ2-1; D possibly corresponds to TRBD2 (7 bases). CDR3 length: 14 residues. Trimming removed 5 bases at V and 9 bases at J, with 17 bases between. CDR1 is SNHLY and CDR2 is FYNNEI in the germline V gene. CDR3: CASSPEGGRSEQFF. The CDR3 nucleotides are TGTGCCAGCAGTCCGGAGGGGGGGCGGAGTGAGCAGTTCTTC.

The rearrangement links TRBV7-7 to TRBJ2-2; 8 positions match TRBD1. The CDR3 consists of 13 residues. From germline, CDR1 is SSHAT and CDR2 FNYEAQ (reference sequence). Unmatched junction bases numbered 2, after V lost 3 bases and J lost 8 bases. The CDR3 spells CASSFDRGGELFF. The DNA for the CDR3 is TGTGCCAGCAGCTTCGACAGGGGAGGGGAGCTGTTTTTT.

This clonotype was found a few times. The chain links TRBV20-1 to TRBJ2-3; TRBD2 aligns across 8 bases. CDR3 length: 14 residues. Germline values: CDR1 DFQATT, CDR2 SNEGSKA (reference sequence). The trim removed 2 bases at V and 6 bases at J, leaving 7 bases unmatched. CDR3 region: CSARRSGGSDTQYF. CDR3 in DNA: TGCAGTGCTAGAAGGAGCGGGGGATCGGATACGCAGTATTTT.

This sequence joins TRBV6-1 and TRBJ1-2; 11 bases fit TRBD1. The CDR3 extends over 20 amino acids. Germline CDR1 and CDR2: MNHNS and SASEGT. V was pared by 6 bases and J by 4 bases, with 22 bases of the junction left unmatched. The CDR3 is CASRAPSGQGDPRISYGYTF. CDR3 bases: TGTGCCAGCAGAGCACCCTCGGGACAGGGGGATCCACGGATTTCCTATGGCTACACCTTC.

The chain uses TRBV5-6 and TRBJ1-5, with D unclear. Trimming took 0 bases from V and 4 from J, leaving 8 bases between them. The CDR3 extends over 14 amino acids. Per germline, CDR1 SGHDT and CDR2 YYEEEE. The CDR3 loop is CASSLALSNQPQHF. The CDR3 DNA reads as TGTGCCAGCAGCTTGGCATTGAGTAATCAGCCCCAGCATTTT. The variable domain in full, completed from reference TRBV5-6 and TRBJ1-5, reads DAGVTQSPTHLIKTRGQQVTLRCSPKSGHDTVSWYQQALGQGPQFIFQYYEEEERQRGNFPDRFSGHQFPNYSSELNVNALLLGDSALYLCASSLALSNQPQHFGDGTRLSIL.

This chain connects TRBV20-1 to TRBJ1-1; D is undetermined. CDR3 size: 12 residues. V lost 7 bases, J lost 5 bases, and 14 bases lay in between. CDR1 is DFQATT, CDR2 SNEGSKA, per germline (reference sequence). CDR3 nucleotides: TGCAGTGTGGGGATCGGGGAAACTGAAGCTTTCTTT. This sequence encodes CSVGIGETEAFF.

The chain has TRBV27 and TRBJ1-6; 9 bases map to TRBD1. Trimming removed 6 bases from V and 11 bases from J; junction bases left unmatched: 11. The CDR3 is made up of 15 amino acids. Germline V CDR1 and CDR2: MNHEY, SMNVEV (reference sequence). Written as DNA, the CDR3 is TGTGCCAGCAGGCCCCTGGACAGGGGTCTGACACCCCTCCACTTT. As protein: CASRPLDRGLTPLHF.

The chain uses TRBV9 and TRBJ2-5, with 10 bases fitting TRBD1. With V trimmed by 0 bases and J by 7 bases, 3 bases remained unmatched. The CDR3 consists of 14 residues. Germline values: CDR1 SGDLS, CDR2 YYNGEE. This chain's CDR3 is CASSVGQGAATQYF. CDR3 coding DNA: TGTGCCAGCAGCGTAGGACAGGGGGCGGCGACCCAGTACTTC.

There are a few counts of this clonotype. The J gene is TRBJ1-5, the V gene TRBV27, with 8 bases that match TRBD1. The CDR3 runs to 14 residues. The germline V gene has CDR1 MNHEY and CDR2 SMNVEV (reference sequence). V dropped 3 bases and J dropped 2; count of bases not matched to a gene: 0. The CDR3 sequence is CASSLGQGNQPQHF. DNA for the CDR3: TGTGCCAGCAGTTTGGGACAGGGCAATCAGCCCCAGCATTTT.

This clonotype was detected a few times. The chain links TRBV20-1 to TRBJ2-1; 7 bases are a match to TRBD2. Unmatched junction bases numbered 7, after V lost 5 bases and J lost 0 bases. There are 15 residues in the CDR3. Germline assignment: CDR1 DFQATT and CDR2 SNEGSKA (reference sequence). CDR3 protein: CSAASGSSSYNEQFF. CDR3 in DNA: TGCAGTGCTGCTAGCGGATCGAGCTCCTACAATGAGCAGTTCTTC.

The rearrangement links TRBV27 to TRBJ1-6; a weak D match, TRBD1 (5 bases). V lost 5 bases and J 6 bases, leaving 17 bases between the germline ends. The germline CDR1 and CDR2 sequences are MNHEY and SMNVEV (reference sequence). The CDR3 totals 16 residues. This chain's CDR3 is CASSPNQGTVNSPLHF. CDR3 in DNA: TGTGCCAGCAGTCCTAACCAAGGGACTGTTAATTCACCCCTCCACTTT.

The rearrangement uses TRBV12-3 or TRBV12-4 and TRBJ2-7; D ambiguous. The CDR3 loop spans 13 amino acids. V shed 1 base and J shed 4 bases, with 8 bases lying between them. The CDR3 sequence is CASSLGTVYEQYF. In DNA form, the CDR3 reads TGTGCCAGCAGTTTAGGGACCGTGTACGAGCAGTACTTC.

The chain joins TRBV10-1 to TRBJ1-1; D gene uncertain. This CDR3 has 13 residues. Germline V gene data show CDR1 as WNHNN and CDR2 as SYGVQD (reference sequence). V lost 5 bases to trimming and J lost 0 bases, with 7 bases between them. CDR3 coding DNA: TGCGCCAGCAGTTCCAGGTTGAACACTGAAGCTTTCTTT. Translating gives CASSSRLNTEAFF.

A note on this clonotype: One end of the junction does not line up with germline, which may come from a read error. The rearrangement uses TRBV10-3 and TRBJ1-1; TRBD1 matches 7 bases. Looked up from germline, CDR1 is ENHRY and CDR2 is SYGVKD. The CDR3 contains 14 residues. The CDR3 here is CATSEVQGYAEAFF. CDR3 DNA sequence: TGTGCCACCAGTGAGGTACAGGGGTACGCTGAAGCTTTCTTT.

The CDR3 DNA sequence: TGCGCCAGCAGCTTGTCAGGACAGGGGCAGGAGACCCAGTACTTC. Protein sequence: CASSLSGQGQETQYF. This chain connects TRBV5-1 to TRBJ2-5, with 9 bases identical to TRBD1. Losses at the gene ends were 1 base for V and 5 bases for J; bases not matched to a gene: 6. The CDR3 covers 15 residues. Germline V CDR1 and CDR2: SGHRS, YFSETQ.

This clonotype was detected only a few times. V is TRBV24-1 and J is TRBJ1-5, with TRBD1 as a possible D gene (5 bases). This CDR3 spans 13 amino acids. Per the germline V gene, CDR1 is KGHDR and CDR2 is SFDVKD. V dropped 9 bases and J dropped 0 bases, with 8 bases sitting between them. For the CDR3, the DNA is TGTGCCACCCAGGGCAATAGCAATCAGCCCCAGCATTTT. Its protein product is CATQGNSNQPQHF.

The CDR3 DNA sequence: TGTGCCAGCAGCAGCCAGGGGGCGCTTGGCTACACCTTC. Its translation is CASSSQGALGYTF. V usage is TRBV7-2 and J usage is TRBJ1-2; 8 nucleotides match TRBD1. J gave up 7 bases and V 5 bases, and 6 bases lay outside the gene matches. CDR3 size: 13 residues. The germline V gene encodes CDR1 SGHTA and CDR2 FQGNSA.

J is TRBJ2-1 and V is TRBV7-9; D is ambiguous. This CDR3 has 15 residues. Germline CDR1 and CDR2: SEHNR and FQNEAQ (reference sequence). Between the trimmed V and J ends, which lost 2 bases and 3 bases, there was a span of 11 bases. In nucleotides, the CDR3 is TGTGCCAGCAGCTTACCTCTGGGCAGCTACAATGAGCAGTTCTTC. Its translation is CASSLPLGSYNEQFF.

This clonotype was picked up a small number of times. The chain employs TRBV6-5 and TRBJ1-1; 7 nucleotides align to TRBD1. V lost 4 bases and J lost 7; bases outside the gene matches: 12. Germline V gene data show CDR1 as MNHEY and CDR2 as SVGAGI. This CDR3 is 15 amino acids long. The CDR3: CASSSPTGIRDEAFF. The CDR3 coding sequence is TGTGCCAGCAGTTCCCCGACAGGGATTAGAGATGAAGCTTTCTTT.

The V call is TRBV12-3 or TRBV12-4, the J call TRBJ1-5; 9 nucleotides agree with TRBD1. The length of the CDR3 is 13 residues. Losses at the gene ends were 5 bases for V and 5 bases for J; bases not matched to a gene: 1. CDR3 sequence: CASSRQGDQPQHF. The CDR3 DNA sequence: TGTGCCAGCAGTCGACAGGGGGATCAGCCCCAGCATTTT.

The CDR3, as DNA: TGTGCCAGCAATCTAGGACTAGCGGGGGGGTTCTGCACAGATACGCAGTATTTT. Translating gives CASNLGLAGGFCTDTQYF. The chain recombines TRBV6-4 with TRBJ2-3; 15 bases line up with TRBD2. Germline loops: CDR1 MRHNA, CDR2 SNTAGT. The CDR3 totals 18 residues. The V segment lost 7 bases and the J segment 1 base; nucleotides outside the gene matches: 9.

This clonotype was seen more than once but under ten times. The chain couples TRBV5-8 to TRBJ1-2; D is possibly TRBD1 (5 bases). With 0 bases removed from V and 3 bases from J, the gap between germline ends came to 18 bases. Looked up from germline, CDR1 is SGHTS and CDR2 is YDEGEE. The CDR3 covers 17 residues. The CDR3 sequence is CASSLASLSGSDYGYTF. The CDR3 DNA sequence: TGTGCCAGCAGCTTGGCCAGTTTATCAGGGTCCGACTATGGCTACACCTTC.

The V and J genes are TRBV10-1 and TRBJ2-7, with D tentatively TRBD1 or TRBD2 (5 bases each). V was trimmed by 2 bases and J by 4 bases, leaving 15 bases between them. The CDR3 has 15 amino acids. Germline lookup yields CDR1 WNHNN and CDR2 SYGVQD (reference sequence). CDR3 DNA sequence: TGCGCCAGCAGTGAGGTCGGGACGGGGTTGTACGAGCAGTACTTC. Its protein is CASSEVGTGLYEQYF.

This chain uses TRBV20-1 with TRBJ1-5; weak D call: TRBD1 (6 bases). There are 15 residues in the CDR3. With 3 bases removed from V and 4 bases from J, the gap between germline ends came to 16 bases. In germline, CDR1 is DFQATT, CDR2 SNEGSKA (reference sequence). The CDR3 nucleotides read TGCAGTGCTAGGTCCTTGGACAGTTCTAATCAGCCCCAGCATTTT. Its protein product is CSARSLDSSNQPQHF.

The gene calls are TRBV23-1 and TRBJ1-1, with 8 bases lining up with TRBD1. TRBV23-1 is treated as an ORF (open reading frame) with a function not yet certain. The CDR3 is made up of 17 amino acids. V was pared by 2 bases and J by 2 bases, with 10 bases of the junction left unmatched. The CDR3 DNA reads TGCGCCAGCAGTCAAATAAGGGAGGGACAGGTTAACACTGAAGCTTTCTTT. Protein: CASSQIREGQVNTEAFF.

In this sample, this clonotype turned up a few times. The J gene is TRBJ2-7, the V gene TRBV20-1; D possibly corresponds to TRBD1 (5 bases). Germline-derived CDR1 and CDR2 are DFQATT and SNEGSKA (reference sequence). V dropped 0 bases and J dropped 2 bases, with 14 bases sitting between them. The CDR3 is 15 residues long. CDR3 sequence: CSARDKGSLTYEQYF. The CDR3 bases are TGCAGTGCTAGAGATAAGGGGTCCTTAACCTACGAGCAGTACTTC.

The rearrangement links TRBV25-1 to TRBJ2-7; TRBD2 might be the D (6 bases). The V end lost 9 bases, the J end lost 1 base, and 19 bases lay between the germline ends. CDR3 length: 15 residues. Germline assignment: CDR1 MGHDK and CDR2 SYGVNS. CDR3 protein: CASRLVGSESYEQYF. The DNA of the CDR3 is TGTGCCAGTAGACTAGTGGGCAGTGAGTCCTACGAGCAGTACTTC.

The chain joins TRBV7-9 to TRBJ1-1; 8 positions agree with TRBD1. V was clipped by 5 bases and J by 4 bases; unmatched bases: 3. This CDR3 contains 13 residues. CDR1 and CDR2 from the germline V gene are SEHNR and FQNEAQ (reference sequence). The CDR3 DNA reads TGTGCCAGCAGCGCAACAGGGGGCACTGAAGCTTTCTTT. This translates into CASSATGGTEAFF.

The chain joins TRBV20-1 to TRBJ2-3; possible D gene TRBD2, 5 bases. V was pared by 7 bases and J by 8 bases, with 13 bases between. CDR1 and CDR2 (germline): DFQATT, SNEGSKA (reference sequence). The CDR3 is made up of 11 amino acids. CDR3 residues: CSGLTGSTQYF. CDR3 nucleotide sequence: TGCAGTGGGCTAACGGGGAGTACGCAGTATTTT.

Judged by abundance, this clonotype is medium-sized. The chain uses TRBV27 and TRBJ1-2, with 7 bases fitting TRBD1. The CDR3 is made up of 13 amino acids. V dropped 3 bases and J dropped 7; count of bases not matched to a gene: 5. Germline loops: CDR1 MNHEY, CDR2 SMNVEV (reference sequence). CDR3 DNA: TGTGCCAGCAGTTTGACAGGGAAGGGTGGCTACACCTTC. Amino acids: CASSLTGKGGYTF.